The next 19 T cell receptor beta chains were all read from a single sample in a study of T cells in women clearing cervical HPV infection. Sequenced by immunoSEQ multiplex PCR; TCRdb stores in-frame clones only, minus some. Its clone listing holds about 23,000 clones. Sequencing was carried out using blood buffy coat. The receptors originated from a woman between 18 and 69 years old with a cervical HPV16 infection that either progressed to CIN3+ or cleared (not recorded which).

Comments on this clone: The CDR3 extends 3 residues past the end of the read, so its final part is completed from the germline J gene. V is TRBV18 and J is TRBJ2-1, with TRBD2 matching 14 bases. Germline values: CDR1 KGHSH, CDR2 LQKENI. J was trimmed by 6 bases and V by 5 bases; bases with no gene match: 15. The CDR3 sequence is 19 residues long. This chain's CDR3 is CASSFRTSGRPNLGNEQFF. The CDR3 DNA, read in part, is TGTGCCAGCTCATTCAGGACTAGCGGGAGGCCTAATCTGGGCAATGAG. Filled out from reference TRBV18 and TRBJ2-1, the complete variable domain reads NAGVMQNPRHLVRRRGQEARLRCSPMKGHSHVYWYRQLPEEGLKFMVYLQKENIIDESGMPKERFSAEFPKEGPSILRIQQVVRGDSAAYFCASSFRTSGRPNLGNEQFFGPGTRLTVL.

As regards this clone: The CDR3 end lies 3 residues beyond the end of the read and is filled in from the germline J gene. The chain is built from TRBV5-1 and TRBJ2-5, with 11 positions matching TRBD2. The CDR3 length is 16 residues. Germline V gene lookup returns CDR1 SGHRS and CDR2 YFSETQ. Trimming took 5 bases from V and 2 from J; bases not matched to a gene: 8. CDR3 amino acids: CASRKGTSGDQETQYF. CDR3 DNA, as far as it was read: TGCGCCAGCAGAAAGGGGACTAGCGGAGATCAAGAGACC.

In the case of this clone: The read gets to within 3 residues of the CDR3 end, and the germline J gene fills in the rest. This chain uses TRBV5-8 with TRBJ2-7, with 7 bases matching TRBD2. Germline V lookup: CDR1 SGHTS, CDR2 YDEGEE. The CDR3 sequence is 15 residues long. J gave up 4 bases and V 4 bases, and 11 bases lay outside the gene matches. The CDR3 loop is CASSPYGGSRYEQYF. CDR3 bases read: TGTGCCAGCAGCCCATATGGCGGGAGTAGGTACGAG. Together with reference TRBV5-8 and TRBJ2-7, the CDR3 gives the full variable domain: EAGVTQSPTHLIKTRGQQATLRCSPISGHTSVYWYQQALGLGLQFLLWYDEGEERNRGNFPPRFSGRQFPNYSSELNVNALELEDSALYLCASSPYGGSRYEQYFGPGTRLTVT.

CDR3 region: CASSRLSGTRAYEQYF. The DNA read from the CDR3 is TGTGCCAGCAGCCGTCTATCGGGGACTAGGGCTTACGAG. The chain joins TRBV14 to TRBJ2-7; 8 bases map to TRBD2. From the germline J gene comes the end of the CDR3, since the read stops 3 residues before it. CDR3 length: 16 amino acids. The V gene end was trimmed by 4 bases and the J gene end by 4 bases; junction bases not matched to a gene: 12. Germline V gene data show CDR1 as SGHDN and CDR2 as FVKESK.

A note on this clone: The read finishes 3 residues shy of the CDR3 end, and the germline J gene is used to complete it. V usage is TRBV20-1 and J usage is TRBJ2-5; D is possibly TRBD2 (5 bases). V was clipped by 8 bases and J by 4 bases, with 14 bases between them. This CDR3 is 12 amino acids long. Germline V gives CDR1 DFQATT, CDR2 SNEGSKA (reference sequence). Incomplete CDR3 DNA: TGCAGTACCGGACTTCTGGGAGAGACC. Residues: CSTGLLGET. The complete CDR3 sequence is CSTGLLGETQYF.

CDR3 loop: CASSSHAQETQYF. CDR3 DNA, as far as it was read: TGTGCCAGCAGCTCACACGCCCAAGAGACC. This chain uses TRBV11-3 with TRBJ2-5; no clear D gene. The sequenced fragment ends 3 residues before the CDR3 boundary, so the rest is inferred from the germline J gene. V lost 4 bases, J lost 1 base, and 7 bases lay in between. Per germline, CDR1 SGHNT and CDR2 YENEEA. This CDR3 region has 13 residues.

To note about this clone: The read terminates 3 residues before the CDR3 end, so the remaining end is supplied by the germline J gene. The rearrangement joins TRBV5-1 to TRBJ2-5; D possibly corresponds to TRBD1 (7 bases). V was shortened by 7 bases and J by 5 bases, with 18 bases between the two germline ends. Per the germline V gene, CDR1 is SGHRS and CDR2 is YFSETQ. CDR3 size: 14 residues. This chain's CDR3 is CASRRVTGMETQYF. The sequenced CDR3 bases are TGCGCCAGCCGGAGGGTGACAGGGATGGAGACC.

A word on this clone: The read ends 3 residues shy of where the CDR3 ends; the end is completed using the germline J gene. The rearrangement uses TRBV7-9 and TRBJ1-5; TRBD1 matches 9 bases. After removal of 3 bases from V and 6 bases from J, the junction contained 3 bases not matched to a gene. Germline V gene data show CDR1 as SEHNR and CDR2 as FQNEAQ (reference sequence). The CDR3 spans 14 residues. Here the CDR3 reads CASSLGQGVQPQHF. The CDR3 bases that were read are TGTGCCAGCAGCTTGGGACAGGGTGTTCAGCCC. The full variable domain, its missing parts supplied by reference TRBV7-9 and TRBJ1-5, is DTGVSQNPRHKITKRGQNVTFRCDPISEHNRLYWYRQTLGQGPEFLTYFQNEAQLEKSRLLSDRFSAERPKGSFSTLEIQRTEQGDSAMYLCASSLGQGVQPQHFGDGTRLSIL.

About this clone: The read terminates 3 residues before the CDR3 end, so the remaining end is supplied by the germline J gene. The rearrangement uses TRBV9 and TRBJ2-1, with 9 bases matching TRBD2. The CDR3 runs 16 residues. Looked up from germline, CDR1 is SGDLS and CDR2 is YYNGEE. After removal of 4 bases from V and 5 bases from J, the junction contained 10 bases not matched to a gene. The CDR3 bases that were read are TGTGCCAGCAGCCCATTTTCGGCTAGCGGGAACAATGAG. Residues: CASSPFSASGNNE. The CDR3 reads in full as CASSPFSASGNNEQFF.

Concerning this clone itself: The sequence runs out 3 residues before the end of the CDR3; the remainder is reconstructed from the germline J gene. The chain recombines TRBV5-1 with TRBJ2-4; possible D gene TRBD1, 6 bases. This CDR3 spans 12 amino acids. Germline lookup yields CDR1 SGHRS and CDR2 YFSETQ. With 2 bases removed from V and 8 bases from J, the gap between germline ends came to 8 bases. The covered CDR3 bases are TGCGCCAGCAGCTTACAGGGATACATT. As protein: CASSLQGYI. The entire CDR3 sequence reads CASSLQGYIQYF.

Notes on this clone: With the read ending 3 residues before the CDR3 end, the germline J gene is used to fill in that end. The chain joins TRBV19 to TRBJ1-2; 9 bases fit TRBD1. Per germline, CDR1 LNHDA and CDR2 SQIVND (reference sequence). The CDR3 totals 14 residues. The covered CDR3 bases are TGTGCCAGTAGTAGAAACAGGGGGCCAGTGGGC. Protein product: CASSRNRGPVG. The whole CDR3 protein is CASSRNRGPVGYTF.

To note about this clone: Read sequence stops 3 residues before the CDR3 end, and the germline J gene provides the missing end. The rearrangement uses TRBV19 and TRBJ2-7, with 12 bases aligning to TRBD2. Germline CDR1 is LNHDA and CDR2 is SQIVND (reference sequence). This CDR3 comprises 18 residues. Trimming at V came to 5 bases and at J to 4 bases, leaving 15 bases not matched to a gene. The part of the CDR3 DNA that was read is TGTGCCAGTAGTTCCCAAAGACTAGCGGGAGAGAATTCGTACGAG. Encoded protein: CASSSQRLAGENSYE. The CDR3, in full, reads CASSSQRLAGENSYEQYF.

To note about this clone: The CDR3 end falls 3 residues outside the read, so it is completed with the germline J gene. J is TRBJ1-4 and V is TRBV7-6; possibly TRBD1 for D (5 bases). With 7 bases removed from V and 3 bases from J, the gap between germline ends came to 15 bases. CDR3 size: 15 residues. The germline V gene encodes CDR1 SGHVS and CDR2 FNYEAQ. The part of the CDR3 DNA that was read is TGTGCCAGCACAGTCGGGGGAGGGGCTAATGAAAAA. Its translation: CASTVGGGANEK. The whole CDR3 reads CASTVGGGANEKLFF.

Turning to this clone: The sequenced fragment ends 3 residues before the CDR3 boundary, so the rest is inferred from the germline J gene. The chain uses TRBV2 and TRBJ2-5, with D unresolved. The CDR3 is 12 residues long. Germline V gene sequence: CDR1 SNHLY, CDR2 FYNNEI. V lost 1 base, J lost 5 bases, and 5 bases lay in between. The CDR3 is CASSEVRETQYF. CDR3 DNA (partial): TGTGCCAGCAGTGAAGTCCGGGAGACC.

As to this clone: Read sequence stops 3 residues before the CDR3 end, and the germline J gene provides the missing end. The chain combines TRBV5-4 with TRBJ2-7, with D perhaps matching TRBD2 (6 bases). With 1 base removed from V and 1 base from J, the gap between germline ends came to 9 bases. Germline CDR1 reads SGHNT; CDR2 reads YYREEE (reference sequence). This CDR3 has 14 residues. The CDR3 DNA, read in part, is TGTGCCAGCAGCTTGATGGGGGGATCCTACGAG. It is translated as CASSLMGGSYE. The complete CDR3 reads CASSLMGGSYEQYF.

As to this clone: The CDR3 goes on 3 residues after the read ends, and that part is filled in from the germline J gene. The V call is TRBV20-1, the J call TRBJ2-1, with TRBD2 identical over 10 bases. This CDR3 has 14 amino acids. Trimming cost V 1 base and J 8 bases; bases outside gene matches: 5. CDR1 and CDR2 from the germline V gene are DFQATT and SNEGSKA (reference sequence). Partial CDR3 DNA: TGCAGTGCTAGAGCCGAGACTAGCGGGTATGAG. Translation gives CSARAETSGYE. The whole CDR3 sequence is CSARAETSGYEQFF.

As regards this clone: Read coverage stops 3 residues before the CDR3 terminus; the germline J gene supplies the remainder. The V gene is TRBV10-1, the J gene TRBJ2-2, with a weak D call TRBD2 (5 bases). CDR1 and CDR2 (germline): WNHNN, SYGVQD (reference sequence). Trimming took off 8 bases at V and 5 bases at J, with 12 bases between the two ends. This CDR3 is 13 amino acids long. The sequenced CDR3 bases are TGCGCCAGCTCCGGGGAAATAACCGGGGAG. Its protein is CASSGEITGE. The whole CDR3 is CASSGEITGELFF.

A word on this clone: From the germline J gene comes the end of the CDR3, since the read stops 3 residues before it. The chain carries TRBV11-2 and TRBJ2-7; 7 positions agree with TRBD1. Germline assignment: CDR1 SGHAT and CDR2 FQNNGV. V lost 4 bases, J lost 4 bases, and 7 bases stayed unmatched. CDR3 size: 14 residues. CDR3 loop: CASSSTRGSYEQYF. Incomplete CDR3 DNA: TGTGCCAGCAGCTCGACCAGGGGGTCTTACGAG.

A word on this clone: Sequencing ends 3 residues short of the CDR3 end; the germline J gene provides the rest. V gene TRBV3-1 (or the pseudogene TRBV3-2) combines with J gene TRBJ1-4; D might be TRBD1 (5 bases). The germline CDR1 and CDR2 sequences are LGHDT and YNNKEL (reference sequence). The CDR3 has 15 residues. V shed 3 bases and J shed 1 base, with 9 bases lying between them. The CDR3 loop reads CASSQPGRTNEKLFF. The CDR3 DNA, read in part, is TGTGCCAGCAGCCAGCCAGGGCGAACTAATGAAAAA.